These T cell receptor beta chains were read from a single sample in a study of CD8 T cells in Susac syndrome. TCRdb reanalysed the immunoSEQ multiplex PCR reads using MiXCR and keeps one entry per CDR3 protein. The table lists approximately 170,000 distinct CDR3 sequences, under 95% of them singletons. Sequenced material: CD4+ T cells from PBMCs. The receptors stem from a human donor in good health. CDR3s include the opening cysteine and the closing phenylalanine or tryptophan. D genes are given only for firm matches. A row's size may be missing; if present it is once, few, many or a size class.

V gene: TRBV9
D gene: TRBD2
clone size: -
J gene: TRBJ2-1
CDR3 DNA: TGTGCCAGCAGCCGACTAGCGGGAGGGCCTTCCTACAATGAGCAGTTCTTC
CDR3 protein: CASSRLAGGPSYNEQFF

V gene: TRBV5-1
D gene: TRBD1
clone size: -
J gene: TRBJ2-3
CDR3 DNA: TGCGCCAGCAGCGTCGGACAGGGTACGGGTACGCAGTATTTT
CDR3 protein: CASSVGQGTGTQYF

V gene: TRBV3-1
D gene: TRBD1
clone size: -
J gene: TRBJ2-4
CDR3 DNA: TGTGCCAGCAGCCAAGGCGTGACCCGGACAGGGGGCGGTGGGTCCAAAAACATTCAGTACTTC
CDR3 protein: CASSQGVTRTGGGGSKNIQYF

V gene: TRBV12-3/TRBV12-4
D gene: -
clone size: -
J gene: TRBJ1-1
CDR3 DNA: TGTGCCAGCAGTTTAGGGGGATCCATGAACACTGAAGCTTTCTTT
CDR3 protein: CASSLGGSMNTEAFF

V gene: TRBV2
D gene: -
clone size: -
J gene: TRBJ2-5
CDR3 DNA: TGTGCCAGCTTGGTTAGCCAAGAGACCCAGTACTTC
CDR3 protein: CASLVSQETQYF

V gene: TRBV30
D gene: TRBD2
clone size: -
J gene: TRBJ2-1
CDR3 DNA: TGTGCCTGGACTGTGGGGCTAGCGGGTTACAATGAGCAGTTCTTC
CDR3 protein: CAWTVGLAGYNEQFF

V gene: TRBV6-6
D gene: TRBD1
clone size: -
J gene: TRBJ1-6
CDR3 DNA: TGTGCCAGCAGTTATGGGACAGGGGGCACTAATTCACCCCTCCACTTT
CDR3 protein: CASSYGTGGTNSPLHF

V gene: TRBV7-2
D gene: -
clone size: -
J gene: TRBJ2-7
CDR3 DNA: TGTGCCAGCAGTCCAAGGAGCGGCACCTACGAGCAGTACTTC
CDR3 protein: CASSPRSGTYEQYF

V gene: TRBV9
D gene: -
clone size: -
J gene: TRBJ1-1
CDR3 DNA: TGTGCCAGCAGCGCTTATGAGGCTGAAGCTTTCTTT
CDR3 protein: CASSAYEAEAFF

V gene: TRBV6-1
D gene: -
clone size: once
J gene: TRBJ2-5
CDR3 DNA: TGTGCCAGCACTGGGGCTGAGACCCAGTACTTC
CDR3 protein: CASTGAETQYF

V gene: TRBV20-1
D gene: -
clone size: -
J gene: TRBJ2-7
CDR3 DNA: TGCAGTGCTAGGGGTTTGATTTACCGAAACACCTGGGCCGAGCAGTACTTC
CDR3 protein: CSARGLIYRNTWAEQYF

V gene: TRBV20-1
D gene: -
clone size: -
J gene: TRBJ1-5
CDR3 DNA: TGCAGTGCTCACCCGGGGGGCTCCAACAATCAGCCCCAGCATTTT
CDR3 protein: CSAHPGGSNNQPQHF

V gene: TRBV2
D gene: TRBD1
clone size: -
J gene: TRBJ1-3
CDR3 DNA: TGTGCCAGCAGTGAACGGGACAGGGGCTCTGGAAACACCATATATTTT
CDR3 protein: CASSERDRGSGNTIYF

V gene: TRBV18
D gene: -
clone size: once
J gene: TRBJ1-3
CDR3 DNA: TGTGCCAGCTCACCACGAGGTACAGCACTGAGTGGAAACACCATATATTTT
CDR3 protein: CASSPRGTALSGNTIYF

V gene: TRBV19
D gene: TRBD2
clone size: -
J gene: TRBJ2-2
CDR3 DNA: TGTGCCAGTAGTATAGTAGGGCTAGCGGGAAACACCGGGGAGCTGTTTTTT
CDR3 protein: CASSIVGLAGNTGELFF

V gene: TRBV27
D gene: -
clone size: -
J gene: TRBJ2-7
CDR3 DNA: TGTGCCAGCAGTTTGTACGCGGTAAGCTCCTACGAGCAGTACTTC
CDR3 protein: CASSLYAVSSYEQYF

V gene: TRBV2
D gene: -
clone size: -
J gene: TRBJ1-4
CDR3 DNA: TGTGCCAGCAGTGAGGAGGGGCCTAATGAAAAACTGTTTTTT
CDR3 protein: CASSEEGPNEKLFF

V gene: TRBV7-2
D gene: TRBD2
clone size: -
J gene: TRBJ2-5
CDR3 DNA: TGTGCCAGCAGCTTAGTGGGGACTAGCGGGGGTTCCTTTCAAGAGACCCAGTACTTC
CDR3 protein: CASSLVGTSGGSFQETQYF